Listed below are T cell receptor beta chains from one sample, sequenced in a study of blood T cell repertoires in COVID-19. Libraries were prepared by immunoSEQ multiplex PCR; TCRdb keeps only in-frame clonotypes and omits some of them. The sample includes about 110,000 clones, roughly 85% seen only once; the top ten take around 4.3%. The sequenced sample consisted of peripheral blood. Receptors were obtained from a man between 50 and 59 years old with acute or convalescent COVID-19. CDR3s include the opening cysteine and the closing phenylalanine or tryptophan. A D gene is named only where the DNA matches it firmly. Clone size, where shown, is once, few, many, or a class for clones that have expanded.

v_call: TRBV15
d_call: -
j_call: TRBJ1-2
clone_size: once
cdr3_aa: CATSRDRIGRVYGYTF
cdr3_nt: TGTGCCACCAGCAGAGATCGAATCGGCAGGGTCTATGGCTACACCTTC

v_call: TRBV5-8
d_call: -
j_call: TRBJ2-3
clone_size: -
cdr3_aa: CASSQGGDTQYF
cdr3_nt: TGTGCCAGCAGCCAGGGTGGAGATACGCAGTATTTT

v_call: TRBV7-7
d_call: -
j_call: TRBJ2-3
clone_size: -
cdr3_aa: CASTLGMGASDTQYF
cdr3_nt: TGTGCTAGCACCCTGGGGATGGGAGCCTCAGATACGCAGTATTTT

v_call: TRBV15
d_call: -
j_call: TRBJ2-1
clone_size: -
cdr3_aa: CATSRDSGNEQFF
cdr3_nt: TGTGCCACCAGCAGAGATTCGGGGAATGAGCAGTTCTTC

v_call: TRBV5-1
d_call: TRBD2
j_call: TRBJ2-3
clone_size: -
cdr3_aa: CASSLGLAGRDTQYF
cdr3_nt: TGCGCCAGCAGCTTGGGCCTAGCGGGGCGGGATACGCAGTATTTT

v_call: TRBV25-1
d_call: TRBD1
j_call: TRBJ1-2
clone_size: -
cdr3_aa: CASSEGQIYGYTF
cdr3_nt: TGTGCCAGCAGTGAGGGACAGATCTATGGCTACACCTTC

v_call: TRBV30
d_call: TRBD1
j_call: TRBJ2-2
clone_size: -
cdr3_aa: CAWSVLRTGITGELFF
cdr3_nt: TGTGCCTGGAGTGTACTTAGGACAGGGATCACCGGGGAGCTGTTTTTT

v_call: TRBV30
d_call: -
j_call: TRBJ1-2
clone_size: -
cdr3_aa: CAWSIYRAGYTF
cdr3_nt: TGTGCCTGGAGTATTTACAGGGCTGGCTACACCTTC

v_call: TRBV6-6
d_call: -
j_call: TRBJ2-3
clone_size: -
cdr3_aa: CASSRHGSKYTDTQYF
cdr3_nt: TGTGCCAGCAGTCGGCATGGTAGCAAATACACAGATACGCAGTATTTT

v_call: TRBV28
d_call: -
j_call: TRBJ1-2
clone_size: -
cdr3_aa: CATIKRATGYTF
cdr3_nt: TGTGCCACCATTAAGAGGGCTACTGGCTACACCTTC

v_call: TRBV6-5
d_call: -
j_call: TRBJ1-6
clone_size: -
cdr3_aa: CASSYFQEDSPLHF
cdr3_nt: TGTGCCAGCAGTTACTTTCAGGAGGATTCACCCCTCCACTTT

v_call: TRBV12-5
d_call: TRBD2
j_call: TRBJ2-7
clone_size: -
cdr3_aa: CASGLGGRARYEQYF
cdr3_nt: TGTGCTAGTGGTTTGGGCGGGAGGGCTAGGTACGAGCAGTACTTC

v_call: TRBV9
d_call: TRBD1
j_call: TRBJ2-1
clone_size: -
cdr3_aa: CASSVEGAYNEQFF
cdr3_nt: TGTGCCAGCAGCGTAGAGGGGGCGTACAATGAGCAGTTCTTC

v_call: TRBV7-8
d_call: -
j_call: TRBJ1-5
clone_size: -
cdr3_aa: CASSLAQAYSNQPQHF
cdr3_nt: TGTGCCAGCAGCTTAGCGCAAGCTTATAGCAATCAGCCCCAGCATTTT

v_call: TRBV14
d_call: -
j_call: TRBJ2-3
clone_size: once
cdr3_aa: CASSPSISSDTQYF
cdr3_nt: TGTGCCAGCAGCCCCTCAATCAGTTCAGATACGCAGTATTTT

v_call: TRBV2
d_call: TRBD1
j_call: TRBJ1-4
clone_size: -
cdr3_aa: CASWVTGVMRKLFF
cdr3_nt: TGTGCCAGCTGGGTCACAGGGGTGATGCGAAAACTGTTTTTT

v_call: TRBV18
d_call: -
j_call: TRBJ2-6
clone_size: -
cdr3_aa: CASSPLTRVTGANVLTF
cdr3_nt: TGTGCCAGCTCACCACTGACCAGGGTTACTGGGGCCAACGTCCTGACTTTC

v_call: TRBV19
d_call: TRBD1
j_call: TRBJ1-2
clone_size: -
cdr3_aa: CASTEDRVLGGYTF
cdr3_nt: TGTGCCAGCACTGAGGACAGGGTTCTTGGAGGGTACACCTTC

v_call: TRBV27
d_call: TRBD2
j_call: TRBJ2-4
clone_size: -
cdr3_aa: CASRELAGAEKNIQYF
cdr3_nt: TGTGCCAGCCGGGAATTAGCGGGAGCCGAGAAAAACATTCAGTACTTC

v_call: TRBV10-1
d_call: -
j_call: TRBJ1-1
clone_size: -
cdr3_aa: CASSEQGIPEAFF
cdr3_nt: TGCGCCAGCAGTGAACAGGGAATCCCTGAAGCTTTCTTT

v_call: TRBV3-1/TRBV3-2
d_call: -
j_call: TRBJ1-1
clone_size: once
cdr3_aa: CASSHFLIGGPIEAFF
cdr3_nt: TGTGCCAGCAGCCATTTCCTTATCGGGGGGCCGATTGAAGCTTTCTTT

v_call: TRBV30
d_call: TRBD2
j_call: TRBJ2-7
clone_size: -
cdr3_aa: CAWVRPSGNVF
cdr3_nt: TGTGCCTGGGTTCGTCCTAGCGGGAACGTCTTC

v_call: TRBV19
d_call: TRBD1
j_call: TRBJ1-1
clone_size: -
cdr3_aa: CASSIGQGVTEAFF
cdr3_nt: TGTGCCAGTAGTATAGGACAGGGAGTAACTGAAGCTTTCTTT

v_call: TRBV29-1
d_call: -
j_call: TRBJ1-5
clone_size: -
cdr3_aa: CSVALGTNQPQHF
cdr3_nt: TGCAGCGTTGCACTCGGGACAAATCAGCCCCAGCATTTT

v_call: TRBV30
d_call: -
j_call: TRBJ2-6
clone_size: -
cdr3_aa: CAWSARSGTGANVLTF
cdr3_nt: TGTGCCTGGAGTGCCAGGTCAGGGACTGGGGCCAACGTCCTGACTTTC

v_call: TRBV30
d_call: -
j_call: TRBJ1-2
clone_size: few
cdr3_aa: CAWMTGIGYTF
cdr3_nt: TGTGCCTGGATGACCGGGATCGGCTACACCTTC

v_call: TRBV14
d_call: TRBD2
j_call: TRBJ2-1
clone_size: -
cdr3_aa: CASSSVAGWSYNEQFF
cdr3_nt: TGTGCCAGCAGCTCTGTAGCGGGTTGGTCCTACAATGAGCAGTTCTTC

v_call: TRBV6-1
d_call: TRBD2
j_call: TRBJ2-2
clone_size: -
cdr3_aa: CASSELAGGRSGELFF
cdr3_nt: TGTGCCAGCAGTGAACTAGCGGGGGGGCGGTCCGGGGAGCTGTTTTTT

v_call: TRBV12-3/TRBV12-4
d_call: TRBD2
j_call: TRBJ2-7
clone_size: -
cdr3_aa: CASSLGRVHEQYF
cdr3_nt: TGTGCCAGCAGCCTCGGGAGGGTCCACGAGCAGTACTTC

v_call: TRBV5-6
d_call: TRBD2
j_call: TRBJ2-7
clone_size: -
cdr3_aa: CASTAPAGGPWEQYF
cdr3_nt: TGTGCCAGCACCGCCCCAGCGGGAGGGCCGTGGGAGCAGTACTTC

v_call: TRBV2
d_call: TRBD2
j_call: TRBJ2-7
clone_size: many
cdr3_aa: CASSESGRVEQYF
cdr3_nt: TGTGCCAGCAGTGAAAGCGGGAGAGTCGAGCAGTACTTC

v_call: TRBV11-3
d_call: TRBD1
j_call: TRBJ2-3
clone_size: -
cdr3_aa: CASSHGTARGTDTQYF
cdr3_nt: TGTGCCAGCAGCCACGGGACAGCAAGAGGCACAGATACGCAGTATTTT

v_call: TRBV5-4
d_call: TRBD1
j_call: TRBJ1-1
clone_size: -
cdr3_aa: CASRWGQGNTEAFF
cdr3_nt: TGTGCCAGCAGATGGGGACAGGGAAACACTGAAGCTTTCTTT

v_call: TRBV10-3
d_call: TRBD2
j_call: TRBJ2-2
clone_size: -
cdr3_aa: CAISESGGSAAGELFF
cdr3_nt: TGTGCCATCAGTGAGTCGGGCGGGAGTGCCGCCGGGGAGCTGTTTTTT

v_call: TRBV7-9
d_call: TRBD1
j_call: TRBJ2-5
clone_size: once
cdr3_aa: CASRSRTGMKTQYF
cdr3_nt: TGTGCCAGCAGATCCAGGACAGGGATGAAGACCCAGTACTTC

v_call: TRBV6-1
d_call: TRBD1
j_call: TRBJ2-7
clone_size: -
cdr3_aa: CASSDPGRTGVFDEQYF
cdr3_nt: TGTGCCAGCAGTGACCCCGGACGGACAGGGGTCTTCGACGAGCAGTACTTC

v_call: TRBV4-1
d_call: -
j_call: TRBJ1-5
clone_size: -
cdr3_aa: CASSQTGSNQPQHF
cdr3_nt: TGCGCCAGCAGCCAGACCGGGAGTAATCAGCCCCAGCATTTT

v_call: TRBV28
d_call: -
j_call: TRBJ1-4
clone_size: few
cdr3_aa: CASSFNLVRVSEKLFF
cdr3_nt: TGTGCCAGCAGTTTTAATCTGGTGAGGGTTAGCGAAAAACTGTTTTTT

v_call: TRBV6-5
d_call: -
j_call: TRBJ1-2
clone_size: -
cdr3_aa: CASSYSGRPGYYGYTF
cdr3_nt: TGTGCCAGCAGTTACTCGGGGCGGCCCGGGTACTATGGCTACACCTTC

v_call: TRBV21-1
d_call: -
j_call: TRBJ2-1
clone_size: -
cdr3_aa: CASSNLFWAFTYNEQFF
cdr3_nt: TGTGCCAGCAGCAATCTATTTTGGGCTTTTACGTACAATGAGCAGTTCTTC

v_call: TRBV7-9
d_call: -
j_call: TRBJ2-7
clone_size: few
cdr3_aa: CASSLGGPYEQYF
cdr3_nt: TGTGCCAGCAGCTTGGGGGGACCCTACGAGCAGTACTTC

v_call: TRBV19
d_call: TRBD1
j_call: TRBJ1-3
clone_size: -
cdr3_aa: CASSPTGGGNTIYF
cdr3_nt: TGTGCCAGTAGTCCGACAGGGGGTGGAAACACCATATATTTT

v_call: TRBV7-9
d_call: -
j_call: TRBJ1-4
clone_size: few
cdr3_aa: CASSRGEGLFEKLFF
cdr3_nt: TGTGCCAGCAGCCGAGGGGAGGGGCTTTTCGAAAAACTGTTTTTT

v_call: TRBV5-4
d_call: TRBD2
j_call: TRBJ2-1
clone_size: -
cdr3_aa: CASSLGLAGGRRFF
cdr3_nt: TGTGCCAGCAGCTTGGGACTAGCGGGGGGGCGACGGTTCTTC

v_call: TRBV18
d_call: TRBD1
j_call: TRBJ2-7
clone_size: -
cdr3_aa: CASSPTRDSLYEQYF
cdr3_nt: TGTGCCAGCTCACCAACCCGGGACAGCCTCTACGAGCAGTACTTC

v_call: TRBV19
d_call: TRBD1
j_call: TRBJ1-3
clone_size: -
cdr3_aa: CASQQGTYSGNTIYF
cdr3_nt: TGTGCCAGCCAACAGGGGACTTACTCTGGAAACACCATATATTTT

v_call: TRBV3-1/TRBV3-2
d_call: TRBD1
j_call: TRBJ1-6
clone_size: -
cdr3_aa: CASSSPGQGYSPLHF
cdr3_nt: TGTGCCAGCAGTTCGCCGGGACAGGGCTATTCACCCCTCCACTTT

v_call: TRBV11-1
d_call: TRBD1
j_call: TRBJ1-1
clone_size: -
cdr3_aa: CASSLGDRATEAFF
cdr3_nt: TGTGCCAGCAGCTTAGGGGACAGGGCCACTGAAGCTTTCTTT

v_call: TRBV11-3
d_call: -
j_call: TRBJ2-7
clone_size: -
cdr3_aa: CASSLEQTYEQYF
cdr3_nt: TGTGCCAGCAGCTTAGAACAGACGTACGAGCAGTACTTC

v_call: TRBV24-1
d_call: TRBD1
j_call: TRBJ1-2
clone_size: -
cdr3_aa: CATSDRDSGGYTF
cdr3_nt: TGTGCCACCAGTGATCGGGACAGCGGCGGCTACACCTTC

v_call: TRBV7-3
d_call: TRBD2
j_call: TRBJ2-1
clone_size: -
cdr3_aa: CASSLQRGAYNEQFF
cdr3_nt: TGTGCCAGCAGCTTACAGCGGGGGGCCTACAATGAGCAGTTCTTC